This TCR beta chain came from a study of blood T cell repertoires in COVID-19. The wider study: PBMCs, B-cell-depleted T cells, or T cells provided the cDNA or gDNA that made up the material.

This clone was recorded only once. The V gene lost 5 bases and the J gene lost 4 bases, with 11 bases spanning the gap. The CDR3 sequence is 13 residues long. Germline loops: CDR1 SGHAT, CDR2 FQDESV (reference sequence). Clones were sequenced by immunoSEQ multiplex PCR, and TCRdb holds only the in-frame ones, with some missing. The sample has about 140,000 clones, about four fifths seen once. A case of COVID-19 had been met by exposed participants within 2 weeks before study entry. The clonotype was recovered from a woman between 18 and 29 years old who had been exposed to COVID-19. The chain recombines TRBV11-1 with TRBJ2-5; tentatively, D is TRBD1 (5 bases). Specimen: PBMCs or T cells enriched from blood (not recorded which). The CDR3 is CASSPWTRETQYF. The DNA for the CDR3 is TGTGCCAGCAGCCCCTGGACAAGAGAGACCCAGTACTTC.